The entry below gives a single T cell receptor beta chain sequence along with its context. The antigen remains unidentified. Regarding treatment: oral pan-JAK inhibitor, 5-10 mg twice daily. Specimens obtained from alopecia areata patients comprised lesional scalp punch biopsies and peripheral blood. The data were obtained in a study of CD8+ T cells in alopecia areata. Study details: Administration of oral tofacitinib to treated patients was at 5 to 10 mg twice daily.

Findings and caveats of the study: On tofacitinib, scalp clonality and expanded CD8+ clones among top 100 fell significantly. Scalp and blood retained many expanded lesional clones during tofacitinib.

RNA was extracted and reverse transcribed into cDNA as the sequencing template. TCRdb's table, derived via immunoSEQ multiplex PCR, lists solely in-frame clones and lacks some. The sample has about 150,000 clones, about 56% seen once; the top ten hold 15%. CDR3 length equals 12 residues. Germline V gives CDR1 SGHNT, CDR2 YYREEE (reference sequence). V lost 2 bases and J lost 8, with 7 bases in between. Source: CD8+ T cells sorted from blood, taken at week 4, from a patient treated with tofacitinib. The rearrangement links TRBV5-4 to TRBJ2-2; D unresolved. This sequence originates from a human donor with alopecia areata. The CDR3 protein is CASSFVTGELFF. CDR3 bases: TGTGCCAGCAGCTTTGTAACGGGGGAGCTGTTTTTT.